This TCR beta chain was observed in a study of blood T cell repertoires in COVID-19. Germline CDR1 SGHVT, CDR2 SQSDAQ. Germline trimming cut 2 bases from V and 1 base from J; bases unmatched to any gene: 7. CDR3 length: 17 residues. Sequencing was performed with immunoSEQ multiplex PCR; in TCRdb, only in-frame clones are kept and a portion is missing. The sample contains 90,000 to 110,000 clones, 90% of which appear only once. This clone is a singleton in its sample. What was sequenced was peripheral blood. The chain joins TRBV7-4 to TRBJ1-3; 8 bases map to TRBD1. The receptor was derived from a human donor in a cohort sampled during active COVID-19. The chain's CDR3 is CASSLMGQARSGNTIYF. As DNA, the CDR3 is TGTGCCAGCAGCTTAATGGGACAGGCGAGGTCTGGAAACACCATATATTTT.